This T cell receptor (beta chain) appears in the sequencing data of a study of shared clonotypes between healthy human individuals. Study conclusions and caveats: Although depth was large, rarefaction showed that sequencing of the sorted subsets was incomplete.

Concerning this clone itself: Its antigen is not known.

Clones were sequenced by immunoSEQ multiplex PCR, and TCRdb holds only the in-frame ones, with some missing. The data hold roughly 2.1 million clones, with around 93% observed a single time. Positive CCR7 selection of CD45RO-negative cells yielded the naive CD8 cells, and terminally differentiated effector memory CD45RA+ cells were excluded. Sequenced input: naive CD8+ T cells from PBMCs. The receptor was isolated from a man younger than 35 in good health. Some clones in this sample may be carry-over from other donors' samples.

The CDR3 DNA reads TGTGCCAGCAGCCGTCCCCCAGGGAAATCCTACGAGCAGTACTTC. Amino acid sequence: CASSRPPGKSYEQYF. The chain is built from TRBV7-9 and TRBJ2-7; TRBD1 might be the D (5 bases). V shed 5 bases and J shed 1 base, with 15 bases lying between them. The CDR3 extends over 15 amino acids. Per germline, CDR1 SEHNR and CDR2 FQNEAQ (reference sequence). The entire variable domain, with the rest obtained from reference TRBV7-9 and TRBJ2-7, is as follows: DTGVSQNPRHKITKRGQNVTFRCDPISEHNRLYWYRQTLGQGPEFLTYFQNEAQLEKSRLLSDRFSAERPKGSFSTLEIQRTEQGDSAMYLCASSRPPGKSYEQYFGPGTRLTVT.